This T cell receptor beta chain was captured by sequencing in a study of blood T cell repertoires in COVID-19. Study at large: Sample material is recorded as cDNA or gDNA derived from T cells, B-cell-depleted T cells, or PBMCs.

There are 13 residues in the CDR3. Germline values: CDR1 LGHNA, CDR2 YSLEER. V was cut by 0 bases and J by 8 bases, with 9 bases left in between. Authors' processing steps: Scientists estimated how many nucleated cells there were by amplifying reference gene primers. Only in-frame clones appear in the TCRdb table, and some are missing; sequencing was by immunoSEQ multiplex PCR. V, J and clone size are those of that table, while D and trimming were read from the DNA. The sample includes 100,000 to 150,000 clones, 80% seen only once; the top ten take around 25%. This chain joins TRBV4-3 and TRBJ2-3; D is unresolved. This receptor was taken from a human donor in a cohort sampled during active COVID-19. Sequencing input: peripheral blood. The CDR3 here is CASSQDQTGTQYF. In DNA form, the CDR3 reads TGCGCCAGCAGCCAAGATCAGACGGGTACGCAGTATTTT.